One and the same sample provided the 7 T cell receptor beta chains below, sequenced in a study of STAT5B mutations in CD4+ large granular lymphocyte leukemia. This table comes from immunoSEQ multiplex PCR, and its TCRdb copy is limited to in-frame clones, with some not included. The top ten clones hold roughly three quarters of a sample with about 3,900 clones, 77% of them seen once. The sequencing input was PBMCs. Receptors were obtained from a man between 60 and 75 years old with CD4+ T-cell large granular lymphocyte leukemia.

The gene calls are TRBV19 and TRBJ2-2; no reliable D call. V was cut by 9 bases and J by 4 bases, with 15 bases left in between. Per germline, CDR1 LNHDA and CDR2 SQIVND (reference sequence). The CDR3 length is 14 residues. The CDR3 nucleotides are TGTGCCAGCAGCTGGGGATGGGGCACCGGGGAGCTGTTTTTT. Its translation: CASSWGWGTGELFF.

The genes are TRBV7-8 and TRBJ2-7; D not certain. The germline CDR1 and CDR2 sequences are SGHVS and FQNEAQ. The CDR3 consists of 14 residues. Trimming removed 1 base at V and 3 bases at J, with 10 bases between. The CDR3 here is CASSLVPEIYEQYF. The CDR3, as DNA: TGTGCCAGCAGCTTAGTTCCGGAGATCTACGAGCAGTACTTC.

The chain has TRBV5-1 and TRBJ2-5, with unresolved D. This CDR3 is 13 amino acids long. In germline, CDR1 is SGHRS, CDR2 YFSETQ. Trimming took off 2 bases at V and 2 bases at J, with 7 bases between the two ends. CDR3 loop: CASSFGQQETQYF. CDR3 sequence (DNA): TGCGCCAGCAGCTTCGGGCAGCAAGAGACCCAGTACTTC.

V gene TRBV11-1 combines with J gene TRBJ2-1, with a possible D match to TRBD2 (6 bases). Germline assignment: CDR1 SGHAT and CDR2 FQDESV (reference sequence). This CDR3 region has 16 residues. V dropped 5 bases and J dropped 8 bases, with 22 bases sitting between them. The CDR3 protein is CASSHPVAGLSHEQFF. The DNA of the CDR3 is TGTGCCAGCAGCCATCCGGTGGCGGGACTCTCACATGAGCAGTTCTTC.

The CDR3 spells CASSLGGRGHGYTF. DNA for the CDR3: TGTGCCAGCAGCTTAGGCGGACGAGGCCACGGCTACACCTTC. This chain links TRBV11-2 with TRBJ1-2, with D uncertain. Germline V gene sequence: CDR1 SGHAT, CDR2 FQNNGV. The V and J ends lost 1 base and 8 bases respectively, with 14 bases between them. The length of the CDR3 is 14 residues.

The DNA of the CDR3 is TGCGCCAGCAGCCAAGTAGAGGGTTTGGAGGGCCCCGGGACCGGGGAGCTGTTTTTT. It is translated as CASSQVEGLEGPGTGELFF. The chain employs TRBV4-1 and TRBJ2-2; D possibly corresponds to TRBD2 (6 bases). This CDR3 region has 19 residues. The V end was cut by 1 base, the J end by 5 bases, with 23 bases between. Germline V gene data show CDR1 as MGHRA and CDR2 as YSYEKL.

CDR3 nucleotides: TGTGCCTGGGTGTTCGGGGGGAGGTACAATGAGCAGTTCTTC. This translates into CAWVFGGRYNEQFF. The chain has TRBV30 and TRBJ2-1; 7 nucleotides match TRBD2. The V segment lost 5 bases and the J segment 4 bases; nucleotides outside the gene matches: 8. CDR1 and CDR2 (germline): GTSNPN, SVGIG (reference sequence). This CDR3 comprises 14 residues.